These 28 T cell receptor beta chains came from one sample sequenced in a study of cytomegalovirus exposure and HLA in healthy donors (dated by TCRdb to the late 2010s). Libraries were constructed by the immunoSEQ multiplex PCR assay. For the multiplex PCR, a mixture combining 60 forward primers for TCR Vbeta segments and 13 reverse primers for TCR Jbeta segments was used. The table comes from immuneACCESS by way of TCRdb, which keeps in-frame sequences with V and J called. Part of the clones is missing from these tables; in studies checked, under half for an unresolved V gene and the rest for unknown reasons. Across this sample there are some 65,000 clones, with about 78% seen only once. The ten largest account for less than 3.5% of the sample. What was sequenced was PBMCs. All receptors derive from a girl aged 5-17 years in good health and CMV-seropositive.

The chain recombines TRBV25-1 with TRBJ1-2; D uncertain. The V and J ends lost 1 base and 5 bases respectively, with 8 bases between them. Germline V CDR1 and CDR2: MGHDK, SYGVNS. CDR3 length: 13 residues. Here the CDR3 reads CASSELAEYGYTF. DNA of the CDR3: TGTGCCAGCAGTGAATTGGCAGAATATGGCTACACCTTC.

This clone was counted a few times. The rearrangement links TRBV27 to TRBJ1-5; no reliable D call. The CDR3 extends over 13 amino acids. V was pared by 5 bases and J by 1 base, with 6 bases between. CDR1 is MNHEY, CDR2 SMNVEV, per germline (reference sequence). CDR3 loop: CASSILSNQPQHF. The CDR3 DNA is TGTGCCAGCAGTATCCTCAGCAATCAGCCCCAGCATTTT.

The chain employs TRBV29-1 and TRBJ1-1; TRBD1 is a possible D gene (6 bases). Germline V CDR1 and CDR2: SQVTM, ANQGSEA. With 6 bases removed from V and 0 bases from J, the gap between germline ends came to 11 bases. CDR3 length: 13 residues. CDR3 region: CSVMDSVNTEAFF. DNA of the CDR3: TGCAGCGTGATGGACAGCGTGAACACTGAAGCTTTCTTT.

This chain links TRBV25-1 with TRBJ1-1, with D possibly being TRBD1 (6 bases). This CDR3 comprises 13 residues. In germline, CDR1 is MGHDK, CDR2 SYGVNS. The V and J ends lost 6 bases and 9 bases respectively, with 17 bases between them. The CDR3 nucleotides are TGTGCCAGCAGCACCCCGGGGGGGCGGAAAGCTTTCTTT. Translation gives CASSTPGGRKAFF.

This chain connects TRBV7-2 to TRBJ1-3; D is perhaps TRBD1 (5 bases). CDR1 is SGHTA and CDR2 is FQGNSA in the germline V gene. V lost 1 base, J lost 8 bases, and 12 bases lay in between. There are 14 residues in the CDR3. CDR3 sequence reads: CASSLEVGPYTIYF. CDR3 nucleotides: TGTGCCAGCAGCTTAGAAGTGGGGCCCTACACCATATATTTT.

The chain joins TRBV30 to TRBJ1-2, with D tentatively TRBD1 (5 bases). The CDR3 contains 12 residues. Germline values: CDR1 GTSNPN, CDR2 SVGIG (reference sequence). Trimming pared 4 bases from V and 5 bases from J, leaving 11 bases between. In nucleotides, the CDR3 is TGTGCCTGGAACCCAGGGAAGTATGGCTACACCTTC. Protein: CAWNPGKYGYTF.

In DNA, the CDR3 is TGTGCCAGCAGCCAAGAGGGGGGGAGCACAGATACGCAGTATTTT. Translated: CASSQEGGSTDTQYF. This chain joins TRBV4-2 and TRBJ2-3, with TRBD2 matching over 7 bases. This CDR3 spans 15 amino acids. Germline V gene data show CDR1 as LGHNA and CDR2 as YNFKEQ. Germline trimming cut 0 bases from V and 0 bases from J; bases unmatched to any gene: 0.

The rearrangement joins TRBV29-1 to TRBJ1-2; D gene uncertain. The germline gives CDR1 SQVTM, CDR2 ANQGSEA. The CDR3 is 14 residues long. Trimming removed 1 base at V and 0 bases at J, with 9 bases between. The CDR3 sequence: CSVEGAEANYGYTF. As DNA, the CDR3 is TGCAGCGTTGAAGGTGCGGAAGCTAACTATGGCTACACCTTC.

CDR3 sequence reads: CASSLAQVNQETQYF. CDR3 bases: TGTGCCAGCAGCTTGGCACAAGTGAACCAAGAGACCCAGTACTTC. The chain combines TRBV5-6 with TRBJ2-5; no clear D. Trimming pared 0 bases from V and 0 bases from J, leaving 9 bases between. The CDR3 runs 15 residues. Germline CDR1 and CDR2: SGHDT and YYEEEE.

J is TRBJ2-2 and V is TRBV28; D possibly corresponds to TRBD1 (6 bases). Germline values: CDR1 MDHEN, CDR2 SYDVKM. The CDR3 runs to 13 residues. Trimming left V 9 bases short and J 3 bases short, with 11 bases between. The CDR3 nucleotides read TGTGCCAGTGGCAGGGGCGACACCGGGGAGCTGTTTTTT. Its protein is CASGRGDTGELFF.

This chain links TRBV6-1 with TRBJ1-1; tentatively, D is TRBD1 (5 bases). Germline loops: CDR1 MNHNS, CDR2 SASEGT. V was clipped by 6 bases and J by 9 bases, with 11 bases between them. There are 11 residues in the CDR3. This CDR3 is CASRAGRQAFF. CDR3 sequence (DNA): TGTGCCAGCAGGGCAGGGCGACAAGCTTTCTTT.

The V call is TRBV7-6, the J call TRBJ2-5; D remains unclear. V dropped 1 base and J dropped 5 bases, with 5 bases sitting between them. The CDR3 is 12 amino acids. Germline CDR1 SGHVS, CDR2 FNYEAQ. The CDR3 nucleotides read TGTGCCAGCAGCTTAGGGGCCGAGACCCAGTACTTC. Translation gives CASSLGAETQYF.

This clone was recorded a few times. This sequence joins TRBV5-4 and TRBJ1-4, with 7 bases aligning to TRBD1. This CDR3 comprises 15 residues. CDR1 and CDR2 (germline): SGHNT, YYREEE (reference sequence). V trimming: 1 base; J trimming: 6 bases; junction bases outside the gene matches: 6. CDR3 in amino acids: CASSLSTGSDEKLFF. The CDR3 coding sequence is TGTGCCAGCAGCTTGTCGACAGGGTCCGATGAAAAACTGTTTTTT.

The CDR3 is CASSLPPGGTTEAFF. The CDR3 nucleotides read TGTGCCAGCAGCCTCCCTCCAGGGGGGACCACTGAAGCTTTCTTT. The chain uses TRBV7-2 and TRBJ1-1; 7 positions agree with TRBD1. The CDR3 has 15 residues. Unmatched junction bases numbered 10, after V lost 5 bases and J lost 4 bases. The germline V gene has CDR1 SGHTA and CDR2 FQGNSA.

The rearrangement uses TRBV6-1 and TRBJ1-2; D uncertain. The CDR3 extends over 16 amino acids. CDR1 MNHNS and CDR2 SASEGT come from the germline V gene. V dropped 4 bases and J dropped 8 bases, with 23 bases sitting between them. Here the CDR3 DNA reads TGTGCCAGCAGTGGAGCGACTGGGGTGGCGGGCGGCGGCTACACCTTC. Translating gives CASSGATGVAGGGYTF.

The chain combines TRBV7-9 with TRBJ1-4; 8 nucleotides agree with TRBD1. The CDR3 loop spans 14 amino acids. Germline V gives CDR1 SEHNR, CDR2 FQNEAQ (reference sequence). With V trimmed by 5 bases and J by 9 bases, 8 bases remained unmatched. CDR3 amino acids: CASSHPGQDKKLFF. The CDR3 DNA reads TGTGCCAGCAGCCATCCGGGACAGGACAAAAAACTGTTTTTT. Drawing the rest from reference TRBV7-9 and TRBJ1-4, the complete variable domain is DTGVSQNPRHKITKRGQNVTFRCDPISEHNRLYWYRQTLGQGPEFLTYFQNEAQLEKSRLLSDRFSAERPKGSFSTLEIQRTEQGDSAMYLCASSHPGQDKKLFFGSGTQLSVL.

The J gene is TRBJ1-3, the V gene TRBV14; a weak D match, TRBD1 (5 bases). The V gene lost 4 bases and the J gene lost 2 bases, with 12 bases spanning the gap. The CDR3 runs 15 residues. The V gene's germline CDR1 is SGHDN and CDR2 FVKESK. CDR3 in DNA: TGTGCCAGCAGCCGTGTCGTGACAGCTGGAAACACCATATATTTT. This encodes CASSRVVTAGNTIYF.

This clone was recorded a few times. The chain carries TRBV6-1 and TRBJ2-3; D remains ambiguous. In germline, CDR1 is MNHNS, CDR2 SASEGT. Trimming took 7 bases from V and 2 from J, leaving 10 bases between them. The CDR3 runs to 13 residues. The CDR3 DNA sequence: TGTGCCAGCACTAGTAGAGCCACAGATACGCAGTATTTT. Encoded protein: CASTSRATDTQYF.

The chain combines TRBV2 with TRBJ1-5, with TRBD1 matching over 10 bases. The CDR3 spans 15 residues. Germline V gives CDR1 SNHLY, CDR2 FYNNEI. After removal of 7 bases from V and 9 bases from J, the junction contained 12 bases not matched to a gene. The CDR3 is CASTGGTGVLRPQHF. The CDR3, as DNA: TGTGCCAGCACGGGCGGGACAGGGGTTTTGCGGCCCCAGCATTTT. Complete variable domain (other parts from reference TRBV2 and TRBJ1-5): EPEVTQTPSHQVTQMGQEVILRCVPISNHLYFYWYRQILGQKVEFLVSFYNNEISEKSEIFDDQFSVERPDGSNFTLKIRSTKLEDSAMYFCASTGGTGVLRPQHFGDGTRLSIL.

V is TRBV4-3 and J is TRBJ2-7; TRBD1 aligns across 7 bases. The CDR3 extends over 16 amino acids. The germline V gene encodes CDR1 LGHNA and CDR2 YSLEER. The J segment lost 1 base and the V segment lost 4 bases, leaving 10 bases of the junction unmatched. CDR3 nucleotide sequence: TGCGCCAGCAGCCCTGTCCTGGGGACAGCTTCCTACGAGCAGTACTTC. Amino acid sequence: CASSPVLGTASYEQYF.

J is TRBJ2-1 and V is TRBV6-6; D is unclear. CDR1 MNHNY and CDR2 SVGAGI come from the germline V gene (reference sequence). The germline V and J ends were trimmed by 6 bases and 8 bases, with 17 bases remaining between them. The CDR3 loop spans 14 amino acids. The CDR3 loop reads CASSTVGEIYEQFF. CDR3 sequence (DNA): TGTGCCAGCAGCACCGTCGGAGAAATCTATGAGCAGTTCTTC.

The chain links TRBV5-1 to TRBJ2-1; D perhaps matches TRBD1 (5 bases). CDR1 is SGHRS and CDR2 is YFSETQ in the germline V gene. The V end was cut by 4 bases, the J end by 8 bases, with 22 bases between. The CDR3 has 16 amino acids. This chain's CDR3 is CASSELGQRGLDEQFF. The CDR3 DNA is TGCGCCAGCAGCGAGCTCGGGCAAAGGGGTTTGGATGAGCAGTTCTTC.

V usage is TRBV7-9 and J usage is TRBJ2-1, with a possible D match to TRBD2 (6 bases). The ends were cut back, 1 base at V and 5 bases at J, with 12 bases in the middle. Looked up from germline, CDR1 is SEHNR and CDR2 is FQNEAQ (reference sequence). The CDR3 loop spans 15 amino acids. The CDR3 bases are TGTGCCAGCAGCTTAGTCGGTGCGGGGAACAATGAGCAGTTCTTC. Residues: CASSLVGAGNNEQFF.

This rearrangement joins TRBV6-6 to TRBJ1-3; 9 bases agree with TRBD1. This CDR3 comprises 15 residues. V lost 6 bases and J lost 2; bases outside the gene matches: 5. Per the germline V gene, CDR1 is MNHNY and CDR2 is SVGAGI (reference sequence). The CDR3 here is CASRDTGGPGNTIYF. The CDR3 region has the DNA TGTGCCAGCAGAGATACAGGGGGCCCTGGAAACACCATATATTTT.

This chain connects TRBV6-5 to TRBJ2-7; D may be TRBD2 (6 bases). V lost 5 bases and J lost 10, with 21 bases in between. The CDR3 is 14 residues long. The germline gives CDR1 MNHEY, CDR2 SVGAGI. The CDR3: CASSRTLSSAGQYF. DNA of the CDR3: TGTGCCAGCAGTCGCACTTTATCTTCTGCGGGACAGTACTTC.

J is TRBJ1-1 and V is TRBV6-1; weak D call: TRBD1 (6 bases). Germline CDR1 MNHNS, CDR2 SASEGT. The length of the CDR3 is 13 residues. Trimming cost V 5 bases and J 4 bases, with 11 bases left between them. DNA of the CDR3: TGTGCCAGCAGTAAACAGGGAAGCACTGAAGCTTTCTTT. The encoded protein is CASSKQGSTEAFF.

The sample holds one count of this clone. The chain combines TRBV30 with TRBJ2-7, with 10 bases fitting TRBD1. The CDR3 loop spans 14 amino acids. CDR1 and CDR2 from the germline V gene are GTSNPN and SVGIG (reference sequence). The junction had 11 bases not matched to a gene; V was cut back by 3 bases and J by 9 bases. CDR3 sequence reads: CAWSRPGQGPSQYF. The CDR3 DNA reads TGTGCCTGGAGCCGGCCGGGACAGGGGCCCTCGCAGTACTTC. The whole variable domain, remainder taken from reference TRBV30 and TRBJ2-7, is SQTIHQWPATLVQPVGSPLSLECTVEGTSNPNLYWYRQAAGRGLQLLFYSVGIGQISSEVPQNLSASRPQDRQFILSSKKLLLSDSGFYLCAWSRPGQGPSQYFGPGTRLTVT.

This chain joins TRBV18 and TRBJ2-1; the match to TRBD2 covers 8 bases. Per the germline V gene, CDR1 is KGHSH and CDR2 is LQKENI. The J segment lost 9 bases and the V segment lost 3 bases, leaving 4 bases of the junction unmatched. This CDR3 spans 13 amino acids. DNA for the CDR3: TGTGCCAGCTCACCTGGGACTAGTCCTGAGCAGTTCTTC. Translated: CASSPGTSPEQFF. Variable domain in full (rest from reference TRBV18 and TRBJ2-1): NAGVMQNPRHLVRRRGQEARLRCSPMKGHSHVYWYRQLPEEGLKFMVYLQKENIIDESGMPKERFSAEFPKEGPSILRIQQVVRGDSAAYFCASSPGTSPEQFFGPGTRLTVL.